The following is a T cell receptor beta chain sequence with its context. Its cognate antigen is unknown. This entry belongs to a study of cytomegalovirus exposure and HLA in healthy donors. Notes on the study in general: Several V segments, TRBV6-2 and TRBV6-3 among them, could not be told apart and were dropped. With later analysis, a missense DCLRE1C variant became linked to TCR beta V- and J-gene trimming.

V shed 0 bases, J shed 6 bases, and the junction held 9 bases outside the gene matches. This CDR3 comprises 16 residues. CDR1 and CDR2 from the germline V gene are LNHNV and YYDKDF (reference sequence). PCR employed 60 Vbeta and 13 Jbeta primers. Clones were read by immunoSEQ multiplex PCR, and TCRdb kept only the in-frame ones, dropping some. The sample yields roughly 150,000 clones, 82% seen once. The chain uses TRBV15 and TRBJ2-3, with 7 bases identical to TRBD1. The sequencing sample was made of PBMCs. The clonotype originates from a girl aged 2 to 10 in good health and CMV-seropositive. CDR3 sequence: CATSRDWAGGEDTQYF. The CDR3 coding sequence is TGTGCCACCAGCAGAGATTGGGCAGGGGGAGAGGATACGCAGTATTTT.